This TCR beta chain was identified in a study of shared clonotypes between healthy human individuals. Study-level background: Per donor, CD8 memory used one plate, CD8 naive used two, CD4 memory used three and CD4 naive used three.

Regarding the study as a whole: Around 5.3% of naive CD4 clonotypes were shared across four donors.

Concerning this clone itself: Its antigen remains unidentified. At one of its ends the junction is not consistent with the germline gene, which may arise from a read error.

Every donor was a Caucasian adult from Nashville, Tennessee. Investigators spread the genomic DNA of each subset evenly over several immunoSEQ plates. Sequenced by immunoSEQ multiplex PCR; TCRdb stores in-frame clones only, minus some. Of millions of clones in the sample, around 95% were seen once. Germline CDR1 MNHNS, CDR2 SASEGT. This CDR3 has 14 residues. This sequence joins TRBV6-1 and TRBJ1-6; D is possibly TRBD1 (5 bases). Material: naive CD4+ T cells sorted from blood. Subset given: CD45RA+ positively selected. This TCR was recovered from a man between 18 and 29 years old in good health. Written as DNA, the CDR3 is TGTGCCAGCAGTGAAGGGCCCAAGGTCAGGGCTTTAGACTTT. Amino acids: CASSEGPKVRALDF.